This is a list of T cell receptor beta chains from one sample in a study of T cell responses to AZD1222 COVID-19 vaccine. Profiled with immunoSEQ multiplex PCR; TCRdb holds only in-frame clones, not every one. This table holds about 80,000 clones, roughly nine tenths found once. Specimen: peripheral blood, collected on day 0 of AZD1222 vaccination. Receptors were obtained from an adult in good health. Each CDR3 is given with its conserved first and last residue. The order of the fields is D gene, clone size, J gene, V gene, CDR3 protein, CDR3 DNA. A D gene is named only where the DNA matches it firmly. The listing skips clone size in some rows; elsewhere it reads once, few, many or a size class.

d_call: NA
clone_size: NA
j_call: TRBJ1-1
v_call: TRBV5-1
cdr3_aa: CASSLVSDTEAFF
cdr3_nt: TGCGCCAGCAGCTTGGTATCGGACACTGAAGCTTTCTTT

d_call: TRBD1
clone_size: NA
j_call: TRBJ1-2
v_call: TRBV9
cdr3_aa: CASSRSQGDYGYTF
cdr3_nt: TGTGCCAGCAGTCGCTCCCAGGGGGACTATGGCTACACCTTC

d_call: NA
clone_size: once
j_call: TRBJ2-1
v_call: TRBV27
cdr3_aa: CASSLIQGNEQFF
cdr3_nt: TGTGCCAGCAGTTTAATACAGGGAAATGAGCAGTTCTTC

d_call: TRBD1
clone_size: NA
j_call: TRBJ2-5
v_call: TRBV27
cdr3_aa: CASSLFGTGTQETQYF
cdr3_nt: TGTGCCAGCAGTTTATTTGGGACAGGGACTCAAGAGACCCAGTACTTC

d_call: TRBD2
clone_size: NA
j_call: TRBJ2-7
v_call: TRBV4-2
cdr3_aa: CASSQEQGSGTYEQYF
cdr3_nt: TGTGCCAGCAGCCAGGAACAGGGTAGCGGGACCTACGAGCAGTACTTC

d_call: NA
clone_size: NA
j_call: TRBJ1-5
v_call: TRBV27
cdr3_aa: CASSFLAGDNQPQHF
cdr3_nt: TGTGCCAGCAGTTTCTTAGCCGGGGATAATCAGCCCCAGCATTTT

d_call: NA
clone_size: NA
j_call: TRBJ2-1
v_call: TRBV11-3
cdr3_aa: CASSRQNEQFF
cdr3_nt: TGTGCCAGCAGCCGTCAGAATGAGCAGTTCTTC

d_call: NA
clone_size: NA
j_call: TRBJ1-5
v_call: TRBV19
cdr3_aa: CASSLRGKRGNQPQHF
cdr3_nt: TGTGCCAGTTCCCTACGGGGAAAGAGAGGCAATCAGCCCCAGCATTTT

d_call: NA
clone_size: NA
j_call: TRBJ2-7
v_call: TRBV2
cdr3_aa: CASRDNRYEQYF
cdr3_nt: TGTGCCAGCAGAGACAATAGGTACGAGCAGTACTTC

d_call: NA
clone_size: NA
j_call: TRBJ2-5
v_call: TRBV27
cdr3_aa: CASSPRRHQETQYF
cdr3_nt: TGTGCCAGCAGTCCCCGACGTCACCAAGAGACCCAGTACTTC

d_call: NA
clone_size: NA
j_call: TRBJ2-3
v_call: TRBV6-1
cdr3_aa: CASSELSGDTQYF
cdr3_nt: TGTGCCAGCAGTGAATTGTCCGGAGATACGCAGTATTTT

d_call: NA
clone_size: few
j_call: TRBJ2-5
v_call: TRBV6-5
cdr3_aa: CASSYSLAGETQYF
cdr3_nt: TGTGCCAGCAGTTACTCTTTGGCCGGGGAGACCCAGTACTTC

d_call: TRBD2
clone_size: NA
j_call: TRBJ2-1
v_call: TRBV7-9
cdr3_aa: CASSLAEEGGPLF
cdr3_nt: TGTGCCAGCAGCTTAGCGGAAGAGGGAGGGCCCCTCTTC

d_call: NA
clone_size: NA
j_call: TRBJ1-3
v_call: TRBV5-1
cdr3_aa: CASSLVGSGAGNTIYF
cdr3_nt: TGCGCCAGCAGCTTGGTCGGATCCGGGGCTGGAAACACCATATATTTT

d_call: TRBD1
clone_size: NA
j_call: TRBJ2-5
v_call: TRBV7-9
cdr3_aa: CASSLGTGGRETQYF
cdr3_nt: TGTGCCAGCAGCTTAGGGACAGGGGGCCGGGAGACCCAGTACTTC

d_call: NA
clone_size: NA
j_call: TRBJ2-7
v_call: TRBV19
cdr3_aa: CASSTTGFLVGEQYF
cdr3_nt: TGTGCCAGTAGTACCACAGGGTTCTTAGTGGGTGAGCAGTACTTC

d_call: NA
clone_size: once
j_call: TRBJ1-2
v_call: TRBV5-1
cdr3_aa: CASSSGTDYGYTF
cdr3_nt: TGCGCCAGCAGCTCCGGGACGGACTATGGCTACACCTTC

d_call: NA
clone_size: NA
j_call: TRBJ2-1
v_call: TRBV5-1
cdr3_aa: CASSAEGQPYNEQFF
cdr3_nt: TGCGCCAGCAGCGCGGAGGGCCAACCGTACAATGAGCAGTTCTTC

d_call: TRBD2
clone_size: once
j_call: TRBJ2-1
v_call: TRBV7-3
cdr3_aa: CASSRVAGYNEQFF
cdr3_nt: TGTGCCAGCAGCCGAGTAGCGGGGTACAATGAGCAGTTCTTC

d_call: TRBD2
clone_size: NA
j_call: TRBJ2-2
v_call: TRBV11-3
cdr3_aa: CASSPKLGTSGTGELFF
cdr3_nt: TGTGCCAGCAGCCCCAAGCTGGGGACTAGCGGGACCGGGGAGCTGTTTTTT

d_call: NA
clone_size: NA
j_call: TRBJ1-1
v_call: TRBV3-1/TRBV3-2
cdr3_aa: CASSQTQNTEAFF
cdr3_nt: TGTGCCAGCAGCCAAACCCAGAACACTGAAGCTTTCTTT

d_call: NA
clone_size: NA
j_call: TRBJ1-2
v_call: TRBV19
cdr3_aa: CASRWGARSGYTF
cdr3_nt: TGTGCCAGTCGGTGGGGAGCGCGAAGCGGCTACACCTTC

d_call: NA
clone_size: NA
j_call: TRBJ1-2
v_call: TRBV27
cdr3_aa: CASSGGFEAGYTF
cdr3_nt: TGTGCCAGCAGTGGGGGCTTTGAGGCTGGCTACACCTTC

d_call: TRBD2
clone_size: NA
j_call: TRBJ2-2
v_call: TRBV5-5
cdr3_aa: CASSSLAGDTGELFF
cdr3_nt: TGTGCCAGCAGCTCACTAGCGGGAGACACCGGGGAGCTGTTTTTT

d_call: NA
clone_size: NA
j_call: TRBJ1-2
v_call: TRBV19
cdr3_aa: CASSIALSGYYGYTF
cdr3_nt: TGTGCCAGTAGTATAGCCCTGTCCGGCTATTATGGCTACACCTTC

d_call: NA
clone_size: NA
j_call: TRBJ2-7
v_call: TRBV12-3/TRBV12-4
cdr3_aa: CASSFKPSYEQYF
cdr3_nt: TGTGCCAGCAGTTTTAAACCGTCCTACGAGCAGTACTTC

d_call: NA
clone_size: few
j_call: TRBJ1-2
v_call: TRBV12-3/TRBV12-4
cdr3_aa: CASRRSGGYTF
cdr3_nt: TGTGCCAGCAGGCGCAGTGGTGGCTACACCTTC

d_call: NA
clone_size: NA
j_call: TRBJ1-2
v_call: TRBV4-2
cdr3_aa: CASSQALGVVTVGYTF
cdr3_nt: TGTGCCAGCAGCCAGGCTCTGGGGGTCGTAACGGTTGGCTACACCTTC

d_call: NA
clone_size: NA
j_call: TRBJ1-1
v_call: TRBV7-2
cdr3_aa: CASSLEDGTEAFF
cdr3_nt: TGTGCCAGCAGCCTCGAGGATGGCACTGAAGCTTTCTTT

d_call: NA
clone_size: NA
j_call: TRBJ2-5
v_call: TRBV7-3
cdr3_aa: CASSPGTVETQYF
cdr3_nt: TGTGCCAGCAGTCCAGGCACGGTAGAGACCCAGTACTTC

d_call: NA
clone_size: NA
j_call: TRBJ2-7
v_call: TRBV6-5
cdr3_aa: CASTRDRYEQYF
cdr3_nt: TGTGCCAGCACCAGGGATCGCTACGAGCAGTACTTC

d_call: TRBD2
clone_size: NA
j_call: TRBJ2-3
v_call: TRBV14
cdr3_aa: CASSAGLAGTQDTQYF
cdr3_nt: TGTGCCAGCAGCGCCGGACTAGCGGGAACACAAGATACGCAGTATTTT

d_call: NA
clone_size: NA
j_call: TRBJ1-4
v_call: TRBV28
cdr3_aa: CASSNSLGAGLFF
cdr3_nt: TGTGCCAGCAGCAACTCCCTCGGGGCCGGACTGTTTTTT

d_call: TRBD2
clone_size: NA
j_call: TRBJ2-7
v_call: TRBV3-1/TRBV3-2
cdr3_aa: CASSWGLAVYEQYF
cdr3_nt: TGTGCCAGCAGCTGGGGACTAGCGGTCTACGAGCAGTACTTC

d_call: NA
clone_size: NA
j_call: TRBJ1-5
v_call: TRBV2
cdr3_aa: CASSRQSANQPQHF
cdr3_nt: TGTGCCAGCAGTCGGCAGTCGGCCAATCAGCCCCAGCATTTT

d_call: TRBD1
clone_size: NA
j_call: TRBJ1-4
v_call: TRBV5-4
cdr3_aa: CASSARDRGSGEKLFF
cdr3_nt: TGTGCCAGCAGCGCACGGGACAGGGGGAGCGGTGAAAAACTGTTTTTT

d_call: TRBD1
clone_size: NA
j_call: TRBJ2-2
v_call: TRBV3-1/TRBV3-2
cdr3_aa: CASSRQGNTGELFF
cdr3_nt: TGTGCCAGCAGTCGACAGGGGAACACCGGGGAGCTGTTTTTT

d_call: NA
clone_size: NA
j_call: TRBJ2-2
v_call: TRBV11-3
cdr3_aa: CASSLESGELFF
cdr3_nt: TGTGCCAGCAGCTTAGAATCCGGGGAGCTGTTTTTT

d_call: TRBD1
clone_size: once
j_call: TRBJ2-7
v_call: TRBV28
cdr3_aa: CASSLVQGISYEQYF
cdr3_nt: TGTGCCAGCAGTTTGGTACAGGGGATCTCCTACGAGCAGTACTTC

d_call: TRBD1
clone_size: once
j_call: TRBJ1-3
v_call: TRBV4-3
cdr3_aa: CASSQGQGRNTIYF
cdr3_nt: TGCGCCAGCAGCCAGGGACAGGGTCGAAACACCATATATTTT

d_call: NA
clone_size: NA
j_call: TRBJ2-7
v_call: TRBV6-5
cdr3_aa: CASSYSTNVLGYEQYF
cdr3_nt: TGTGCCAGCAGTTACTCAACGAACGTTCTGGGCTACGAGCAGTACTTC

d_call: NA
clone_size: NA
j_call: TRBJ1-1
v_call: TRBV5-1
cdr3_aa: CASSGGQMNTEAFF
cdr3_nt: TGCGCCAGCAGCGGCGGACAGATGAACACTGAAGCTTTCTTT

d_call: TRBD2
clone_size: NA
j_call: TRBJ2-3
v_call: TRBV5-1
cdr3_aa: CASSLGGSRTDTQYF
cdr3_nt: TGCGCCAGCAGCTTGGGCGGGAGTCGGACAGATACGCAGTATTTT

d_call: NA
clone_size: NA
j_call: TRBJ1-4
v_call: TRBV5-1
cdr3_aa: CASTRTGTNEKLFF
cdr3_nt: TGCGCCAGCACCCGAACAGGGACTAATGAAAAACTGTTTTTT

d_call: TRBD2
clone_size: few
j_call: TRBJ2-3
v_call: TRBV18
cdr3_aa: CASSPELAGGKDTQYF
cdr3_nt: TGTGCCAGCTCACCGGAACTAGCGGGCGGAAAAGATACGCAGTATTTT

d_call: NA
clone_size: few
j_call: TRBJ2-7
v_call: TRBV7-2
cdr3_aa: CASSLAPGPYEQYF
cdr3_nt: TGTGCCAGCAGCTTAGCGCCCGGACCCTACGAGCAGTACTTC

d_call: NA
clone_size: NA
j_call: TRBJ2-3
v_call: TRBV5-4
cdr3_aa: CASSTGTYTDTQYF
cdr3_nt: TGTGCCAGCAGCACCGGGACCTACACAGATACGCAGTATTTT

d_call: NA
clone_size: NA
j_call: TRBJ1-5
v_call: TRBV7-2
cdr3_aa: CASSSMTDHWEPQHF
cdr3_nt: TGTGCCAGCAGCTCTATGACGGATCATTGGGAGCCCCAGCATTTT

d_call: TRBD1
clone_size: NA
j_call: TRBJ1-1
v_call: TRBV7-8
cdr3_aa: CASSSTDRDGTEAFF
cdr3_nt: TGTGCCAGCAGCTCCACAGACAGGGACGGCACTGAAGCTTTCTTT

d_call: TRBD1
clone_size: once
j_call: TRBJ1-1
v_call: TRBV29-1
cdr3_aa: CSVEAPGGTEAFF
cdr3_nt: TGCAGCGTTGAAGCCCCAGGGGGGACTGAAGCTTTCTTT

d_call: NA
clone_size: NA
j_call: TRBJ2-1
v_call: TRBV28
cdr3_aa: CASSLTDGRLDNEQFF
cdr3_nt: TGTGCCAGCAGCCTCACCGACGGCCGACTAGACAATGAGCAGTTCTTC

d_call: TRBD2
clone_size: once
j_call: TRBJ2-3
v_call: TRBV2
cdr3_aa: CAIERDGTDTQYF
cdr3_nt: TGTGCCATTGAGCGGGACGGCACAGATACGCAGTATTTT

d_call: TRBD2
clone_size: NA
j_call: TRBJ2-1
v_call: TRBV7-6
cdr3_aa: CASSLVSGQGNEQFF
cdr3_nt: TGTGCCAGCAGCTTGGTTAGCGGGCAAGGGAATGAGCAGTTCTTC